The entry below gives a single T cell receptor beta chain sequence along with its context. As yet, its antigen is unknown. This specimen comes from a study of cytomegalovirus exposure and HLA in healthy donors. Broader study findings: The tendency of first-cohort TCR clusters to co-occur in the 90 to 150 validation repertoires emerged from a later analysis.

Some clones are missing from TCRdb's copy, which holds only in-frame ones; the method was immunoSEQ multiplex PCR. The repertoire includes about 160,000 clones, 70% to 90% of them detected once, and roughly 5.8% sits in the top ten. The TCR originated in a woman aged 30 to 39 in good health and CMV-seronegative. The sequenced sample consisted of PBMCs.

This chain's CDR3 is CSVEDRSGAADTQYF. The CDR3, as DNA: TGCAGCGTTGAAGATCGGTCTGGGGCGGCGGATACGCAGTATTTT. The chain has TRBV29-1 and TRBJ2-3, with TRBD1 as a possible D gene (5 bases). CDR1 is SQVTM, CDR2 ANQGSEA, per germline. V lost 0 bases, J lost 6 bases, and 16 bases lay in between. This CDR3 region has 15 residues.